This T cell receptor (beta chain) came from a study of CD8 T cells in ankylosing spondylitis (dated by TCRdb to about 2017). Turning to the overall study: The study profiled T cell receptor beta repertoires in healthy donors and ankylosing spondylitis patients to find disease-linked TCR variants. The full study cohort was made up of 25 ankylosing spondylitis patients and 108 healthy donors. Peripheral blood was sampled, and synovial fluid was additionally collected from ankylosing spondylitis patients. Overall study results and their limits: The disease-linked clones were reported to be significantly enriched in matched synovial fluid samples from ankylosing spondylitis patients. In peripheral blood, the disease-linked clones were found at relatively low frequencies and had a CD8+ phenotype. A TCR beta motif made up of roughly eight highly homologous amino acid variants appeared to be characteristic of blood from ankylosing spondylitis patients. Some TCR beta motif variants had previously been reported in synovial fluid and blood of reactive arthritis patients, which suggested common disease-initiation mechanisms.

This clonotype has only a few counts. It has no known antigen specificity. There are no base qualities to consult, and no much larger clone falls within one base. The instrument given in TCRdb is Illumina HiSeq 2500. Quantitative 5'-RACE with molecular barcodes was used to prepare TCR beta libraries. Concerning the study's data processing: To identify disease-linked TCR variants, a new computational method was used, one built on a probabilistic model of VDJ rearrangement. Using fastp trimming at Q25 and MiXCR clonotype assembly, TCRdb reanalyzed the public sequencing data and kept in-frame beta chains. Each entry is one CDR3 protein sequence, shown with its most common DNA and genes. The V and J calls and clone size are TCRdb's, not the authors'. The sample data list approximately 220,000 distinct CDR3 sequences, and around 17% of these were observed just once. Jointly, the top ten make up roughly 42% of the sample.

V and J are truncated by 0 bases and 7 bases respectively, leaving an intervening sequence of 16 bases. From cysteine to phenylalanine, the CDR3 is 16 amino acids long. Just CDR3 DNA is preserved here, 48 bases in frame from base 1. According to the germline V gene (reference sequence), CDR1 reads LNHNV and CDR2 reads YYDKDF. This receptor was obtained from a male donor with ankylosing spondylitis. Sample: blood, either unsorted or a sorted T cell fraction (not recorded which). This sequence uses TRBV15 and TRBJ1-5; too little of a D gene remains to name it. This receptor has the CDR3 CATSRELSDGRQPQHF. Read as DNA, the sequence is TGTGCCACCAGCAGAGAGCTCTCGGACGGTCGACAGCCCCAGCATTTT.